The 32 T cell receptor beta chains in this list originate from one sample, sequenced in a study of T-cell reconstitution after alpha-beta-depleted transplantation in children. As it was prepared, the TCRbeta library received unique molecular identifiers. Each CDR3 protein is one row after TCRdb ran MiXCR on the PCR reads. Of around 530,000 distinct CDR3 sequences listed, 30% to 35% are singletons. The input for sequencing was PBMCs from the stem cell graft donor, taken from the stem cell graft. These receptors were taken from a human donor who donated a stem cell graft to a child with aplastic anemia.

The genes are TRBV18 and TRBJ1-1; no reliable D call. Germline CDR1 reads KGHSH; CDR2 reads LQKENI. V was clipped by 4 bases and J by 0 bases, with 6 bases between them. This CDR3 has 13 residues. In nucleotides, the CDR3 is TGTGCCAGCTCACAAGAAGTGAACACTGAAGCTTTCTTT. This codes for CASSQEVNTEAFF.

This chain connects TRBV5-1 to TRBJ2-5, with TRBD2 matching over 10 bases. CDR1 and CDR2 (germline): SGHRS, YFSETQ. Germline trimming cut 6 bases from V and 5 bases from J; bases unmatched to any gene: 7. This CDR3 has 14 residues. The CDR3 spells CASKGLAGVETQYF. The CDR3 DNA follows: TGCGCCAGCAAAGGTCTAGCGGGAGTTGAGACCCAGTACTTC.

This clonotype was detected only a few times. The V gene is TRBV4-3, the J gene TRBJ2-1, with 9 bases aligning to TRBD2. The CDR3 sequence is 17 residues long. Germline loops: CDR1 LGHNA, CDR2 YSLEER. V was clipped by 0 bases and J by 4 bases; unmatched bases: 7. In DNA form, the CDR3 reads TGCGCCAGCAGCCAAGACAGTGGGACTAGCAGTTACAATGAGCAGTTCTTC. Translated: CASSQDSGTSSYNEQFF.

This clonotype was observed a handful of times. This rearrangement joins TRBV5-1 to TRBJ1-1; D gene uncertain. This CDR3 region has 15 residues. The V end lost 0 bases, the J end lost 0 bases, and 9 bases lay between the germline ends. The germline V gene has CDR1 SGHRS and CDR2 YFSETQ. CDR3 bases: TGCGCCAGCAGCTTGGCGGCAGACGTGAACACTGAAGCTTTCTTT. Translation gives CASSLAADVNTEAFF.

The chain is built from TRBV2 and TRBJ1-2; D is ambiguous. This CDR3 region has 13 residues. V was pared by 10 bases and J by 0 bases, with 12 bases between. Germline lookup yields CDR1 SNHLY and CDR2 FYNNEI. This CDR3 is CAISWGTNYGYTF. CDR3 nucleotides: TGTGCCATATCGTGGGGTACTAACTATGGCTACACCTTC. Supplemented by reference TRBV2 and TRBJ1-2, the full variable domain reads EPEVTQTPSHQVTQMGQEVILRCVPISNHLYFYWYRQILGQKVEFLVSFYNNEISEKSEIFDDQFSVERPDGSNFTLKIRSTKLEDSAMYFCAISWGTNYGYTFGSGTRLTVV.

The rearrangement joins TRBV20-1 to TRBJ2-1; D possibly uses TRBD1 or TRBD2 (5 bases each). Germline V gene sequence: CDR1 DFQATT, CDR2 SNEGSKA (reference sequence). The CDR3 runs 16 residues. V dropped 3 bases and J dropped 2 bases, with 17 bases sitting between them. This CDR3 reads CSASSGAPRAYNEQFF. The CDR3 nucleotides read TGCAGTGCTAGCTCCGGGGCCCCCCGGGCCTACAATGAGCAGTTCTTC.

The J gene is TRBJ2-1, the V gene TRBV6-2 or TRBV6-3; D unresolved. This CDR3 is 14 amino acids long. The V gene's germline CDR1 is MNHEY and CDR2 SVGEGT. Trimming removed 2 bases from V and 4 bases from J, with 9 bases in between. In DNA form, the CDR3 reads TGTGCCAGCAGTTACGCGGTCTCATACAATGAGCAGTTCTTC. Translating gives CASSYAVSYNEQFF.

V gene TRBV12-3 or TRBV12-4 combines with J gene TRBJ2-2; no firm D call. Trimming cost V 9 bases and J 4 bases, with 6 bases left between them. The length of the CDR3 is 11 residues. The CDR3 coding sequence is TGTGCCAGTCAACGCACCGGGGAGCTGTTTTTT. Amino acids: CASQRTGELFF.

Here the CDR3 reads CSAREGTNQPQHF. CDR3 sequence (DNA): TGCAGTGCTAGAGAGGGTACTAATCAGCCCCAGCATTTT. J is TRBJ1-5 and V is TRBV20-1, with no clear D. Trimming took off 0 bases at V and 4 bases at J, with 7 bases between the two ends. The CDR3 is 13 residues long. Germline V gene sequence: CDR1 DFQATT, CDR2 SNEGSKA (reference sequence).

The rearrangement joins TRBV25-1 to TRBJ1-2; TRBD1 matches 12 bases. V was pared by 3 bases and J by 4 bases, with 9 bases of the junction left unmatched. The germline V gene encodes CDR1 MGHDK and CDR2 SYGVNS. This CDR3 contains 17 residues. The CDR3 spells CASSERGQGANFYGYTF. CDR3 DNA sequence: TGTGCCAGCAGTGAGCGGGGACAGGGGGCGAATTTCTATGGCTACACCTTC.

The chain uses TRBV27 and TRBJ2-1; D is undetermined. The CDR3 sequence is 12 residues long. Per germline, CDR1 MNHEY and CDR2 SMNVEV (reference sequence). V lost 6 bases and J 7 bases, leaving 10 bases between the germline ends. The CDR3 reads CASRSIRNEQFF. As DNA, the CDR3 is TGTGCCAGCAGATCTATAAGGAATGAGCAGTTCTTC.

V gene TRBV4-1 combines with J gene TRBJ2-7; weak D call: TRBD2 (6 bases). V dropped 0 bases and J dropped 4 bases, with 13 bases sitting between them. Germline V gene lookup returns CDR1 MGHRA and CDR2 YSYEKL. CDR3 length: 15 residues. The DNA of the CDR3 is TGCGCCAGCAGCCAAGAGGACGGACTAAAGTACGAGCAGTACTTC. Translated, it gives CASSQEDGLKYEQYF.

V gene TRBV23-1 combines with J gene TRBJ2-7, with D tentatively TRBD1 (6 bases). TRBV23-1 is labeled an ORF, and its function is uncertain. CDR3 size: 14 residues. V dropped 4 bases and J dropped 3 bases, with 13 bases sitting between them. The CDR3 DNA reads TGCGCCAGCAGTCCCAGACAGGAACGCTACGAGCAGTACGTC. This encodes CASSPRQERYEQYV.

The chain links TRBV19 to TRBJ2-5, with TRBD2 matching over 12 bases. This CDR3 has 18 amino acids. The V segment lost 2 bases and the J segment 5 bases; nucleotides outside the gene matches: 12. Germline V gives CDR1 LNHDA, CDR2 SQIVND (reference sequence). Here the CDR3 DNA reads TGTGCCAGTAGTATACGGGCTAGCGGGAGGGCCTTGGGGGAGACCCAGTACTTC. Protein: CASSIRASGRALGETQYF.

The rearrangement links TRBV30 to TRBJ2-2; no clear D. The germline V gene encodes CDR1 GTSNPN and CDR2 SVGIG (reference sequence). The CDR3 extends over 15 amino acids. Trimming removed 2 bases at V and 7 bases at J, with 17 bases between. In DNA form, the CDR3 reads TGTGCCTGGAGTTCGGTTCAGGAAACAAGCGGGGAGCTGTTTTTT. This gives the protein CAWSSVQETSGELFF.

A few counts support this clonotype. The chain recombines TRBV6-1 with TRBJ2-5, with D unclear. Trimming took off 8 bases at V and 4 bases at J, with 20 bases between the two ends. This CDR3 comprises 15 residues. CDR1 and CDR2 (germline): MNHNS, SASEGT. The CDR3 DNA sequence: TGTGCCAGCTTTAGATCTCTGGACCCAGCAGAGACCCAGTACTTC. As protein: CASFRSLDPAETQYF.

Here the CDR3 DNA reads TGCAGTGCTAGAGATACAGCGGGAGCCATCACCGGGGAGCTGTTTTTT. Translation gives CSARDTAGAITGELFF. This chain connects TRBV20-1 to TRBJ2-2, with 8 bases fitting TRBD2. There are 16 residues in the CDR3. V shed 0 bases, J shed 4 bases, and the junction held 7 bases outside the gene matches. The germline V gene encodes CDR1 DFQATT and CDR2 SNEGSKA (reference sequence).

Here the CDR3 reads CASSLGTGAYEQYV. The CDR3 nucleotides are TGTGCCAGCAGCTTGGGGACAGGCGCCTACGAGCAGTACGTC. The V call is TRBV7-2, the J call TRBJ2-7; 8 bases are a match to TRBD1. The germline V gene encodes CDR1 SGHTA and CDR2 FQGNSA. This CDR3 has 14 residues. J lost 2 bases, V lost 3 bases, and 3 bases had no gene match.

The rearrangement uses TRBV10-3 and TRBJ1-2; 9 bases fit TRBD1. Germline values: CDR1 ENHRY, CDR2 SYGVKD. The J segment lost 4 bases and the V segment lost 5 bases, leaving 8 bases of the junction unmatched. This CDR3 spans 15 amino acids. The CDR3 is CAISFPGQGIYGYTF. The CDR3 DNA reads TGTGCCATCAGTTTCCCGGGACAGGGAATCTATGGCTACACCTTC.

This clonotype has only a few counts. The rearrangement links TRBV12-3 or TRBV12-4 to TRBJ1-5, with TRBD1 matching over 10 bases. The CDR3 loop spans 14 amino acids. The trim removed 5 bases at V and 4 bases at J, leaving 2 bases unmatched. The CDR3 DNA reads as TGTGCCAGCAGTAAGGGACAGGGGAATCAGCCCCAGCATTTT. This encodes CASSKGQGNQPQHF.

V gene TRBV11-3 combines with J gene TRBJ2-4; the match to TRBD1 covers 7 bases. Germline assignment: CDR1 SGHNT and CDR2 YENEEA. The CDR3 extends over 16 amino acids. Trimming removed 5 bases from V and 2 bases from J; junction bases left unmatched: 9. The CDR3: CASSPGQAGTKNIQYF. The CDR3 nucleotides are TGTGCCAGCAGCCCCGGACAGGCTGGGACCAAAAACATTCAGTACTTC.

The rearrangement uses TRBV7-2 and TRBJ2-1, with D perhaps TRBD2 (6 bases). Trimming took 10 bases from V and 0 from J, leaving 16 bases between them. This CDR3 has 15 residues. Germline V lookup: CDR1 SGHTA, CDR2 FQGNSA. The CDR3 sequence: CATHAGHLSYNEQFF. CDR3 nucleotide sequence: TGTGCCACCCACGCGGGGCATCTCTCCTACAATGAGCAGTTCTTC.

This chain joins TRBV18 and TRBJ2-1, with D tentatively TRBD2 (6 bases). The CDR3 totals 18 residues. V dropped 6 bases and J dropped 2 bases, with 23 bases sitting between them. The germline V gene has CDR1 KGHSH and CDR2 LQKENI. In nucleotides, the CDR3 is TGTGCCAGCTCTCCGGGCACTAGCAAGGGTTGGACCTACAATGAGCAGTTCTTC. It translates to CASSPGTSKGWTYNEQFF.

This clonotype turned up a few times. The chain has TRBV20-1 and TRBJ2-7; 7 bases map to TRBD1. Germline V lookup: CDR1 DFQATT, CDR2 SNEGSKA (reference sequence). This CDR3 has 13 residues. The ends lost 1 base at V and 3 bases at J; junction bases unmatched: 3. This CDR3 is CSARGQGDYEQYV. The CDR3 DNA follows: TGCAGTGCTAGAGGCCAGGGGGACTACGAGCAGTACGTC.

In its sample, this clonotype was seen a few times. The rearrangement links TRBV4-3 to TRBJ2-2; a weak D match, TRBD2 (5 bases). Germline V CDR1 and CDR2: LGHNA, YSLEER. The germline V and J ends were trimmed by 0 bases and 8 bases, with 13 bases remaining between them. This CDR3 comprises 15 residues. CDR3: CASSQDLEGSGELFF. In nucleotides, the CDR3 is TGCGCCAGCAGCCAAGATTTAGAGGGTTCAGGGGAGCTGTTTTTT.

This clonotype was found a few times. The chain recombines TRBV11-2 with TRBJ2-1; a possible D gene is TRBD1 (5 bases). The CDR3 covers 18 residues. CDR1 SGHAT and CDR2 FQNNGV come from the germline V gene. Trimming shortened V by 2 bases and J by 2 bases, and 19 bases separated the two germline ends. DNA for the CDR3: TGTGCCAGCAGCTTAAAGTTCTTGCTGGCAGGGCCCTACAATGAGCAGTTCTTC. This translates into CASSLKFLLAGPYNEQFF.

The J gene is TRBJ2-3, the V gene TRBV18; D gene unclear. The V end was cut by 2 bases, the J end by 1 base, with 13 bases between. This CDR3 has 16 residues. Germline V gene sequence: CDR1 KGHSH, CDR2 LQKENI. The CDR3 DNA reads TGTGCCAGCTCACCAGGGCGGCAGGCTGGCACAGATACGCAGTATTTT. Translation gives CASSPGRQAGTDTQYF.

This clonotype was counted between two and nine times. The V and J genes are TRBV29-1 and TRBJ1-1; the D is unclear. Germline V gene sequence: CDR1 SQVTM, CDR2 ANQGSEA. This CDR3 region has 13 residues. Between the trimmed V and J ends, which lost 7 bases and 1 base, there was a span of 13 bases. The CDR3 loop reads CSESGRENTEAFF. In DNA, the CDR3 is TGCAGCGAGTCCGGACGGGAGAACACTGAAGCTTTCTTT.

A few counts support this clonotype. CDR3 loop: CAISDGDPAYNEQFF. As DNA, the CDR3 is TGTGCCATCAGTGATGGGGACCCCGCTTACAATGAGCAGTTCTTC. V usage is TRBV10-3 and J usage is TRBJ2-1; D assignment may be TRBD1 or TRBD2 (5 bases each). CDR3 length: 15 amino acids. V lost 3 bases to trimming and J lost 4 bases, with 13 bases between them. Germline V gives CDR1 ENHRY, CDR2 SYGVKD.

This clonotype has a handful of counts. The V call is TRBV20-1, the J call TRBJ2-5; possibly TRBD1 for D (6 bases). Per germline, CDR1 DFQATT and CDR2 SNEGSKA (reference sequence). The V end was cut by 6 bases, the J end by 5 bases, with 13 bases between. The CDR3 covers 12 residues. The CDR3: CSAKTGRETQYF. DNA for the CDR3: TGCAGTGCGAAGACAGGCCGGGAGACCCAGTACTTC.

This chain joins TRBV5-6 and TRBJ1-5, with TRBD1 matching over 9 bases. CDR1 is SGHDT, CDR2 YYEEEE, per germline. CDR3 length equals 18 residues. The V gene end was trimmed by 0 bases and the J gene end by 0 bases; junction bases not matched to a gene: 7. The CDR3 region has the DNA TGTGCCAGCAGCTTGGAAGGCGGGACAGGGATTAGCAATCAGCCCCAGCATTTT. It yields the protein CASSLEGGTGISNQPQHF.

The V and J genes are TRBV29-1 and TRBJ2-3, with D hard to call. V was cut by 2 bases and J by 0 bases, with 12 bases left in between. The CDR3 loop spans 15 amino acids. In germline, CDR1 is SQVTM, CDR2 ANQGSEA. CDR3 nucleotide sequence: TGCAGCGTTGAACCAAAATCAACGAGCACAGATACGCAGTATTTT. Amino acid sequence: CSVEPKSTSTDTQYF.